The 7 T cell receptor beta chains below all came from one sample that was sequenced in a study of blood T cell repertoires in COVID-19. Assay used: immunoSEQ multiplex PCR; TCRdb lists only in-frame clones, some missing. The profile shows fewer than 4,500 clones, around 73% of them singletons. Sequenced input: peripheral blood. These receptors were collected from a human donor with active or convalescent COVID-19. The donor label of this sample is uncertain.

Concerning this clone itself: An end of the junction differs from the germline gene, which may be a read error. This sequence joins TRBV5-1 and TRBJ2-7; 7 nucleotides match TRBD2. Germline assignment: CDR1 SGHRS and CDR2 YFSETQ. The length of the CDR3 is 13 residues. The chain's CDR3 is CASRLGGAYEQYF. DNA for the CDR3: TGCGCCAGCCGCTTGGGGGGGGCCTACGAGCAGTACTTC.

J is TRBJ1-4 and V is TRBV4-3; 7 bases are a match to TRBD1. The J segment lost 3 bases and the V segment lost 4 bases, leaving 8 bases of the junction unmatched. The germline gives CDR1 LGHNA, CDR2 YSLEER. The CDR3 runs 16 residues. The CDR3, as DNA: TGCGCCAGCAGCCTAGGACAGGCGGAGGCTAATGAAAAACTGTTTTTT. Translated: CASSLGQAEANEKLFF.

The chain employs TRBV3-1 (or the pseudogene TRBV3-2) and TRBJ2-2, with D possibly matching TRBD2 (6 bases). Between the trimmed V and J ends, which lost 1 base and 5 bases, there was a span of 8 bases. Germline V gene data show CDR1 as LGHDT and CDR2 as YNNKEL (reference sequence). This CDR3 comprises 14 residues. This CDR3 reads CASSQVGGTGELFF. CDR3 nucleotides: TGTGCCAGCAGCCAAGTCGGGGGAACCGGGGAGCTGTTTTTT.

The gene calls are TRBV30 and TRBJ2-3, with 8 nucleotides matching TRBD2. CDR1 is GTSNPN and CDR2 is SVGIG in the germline V gene (reference sequence). The CDR3 consists of 20 residues. Trimming removed 0 bases from V and 0 bases from J; junction bases left unmatched: 17. CDR3 region: CAWSVFGGDLLLSSTDTQYF. DNA for the CDR3: TGTGCCTGGAGTGTCTTCGGGGGGGATCTTCTTCTATCCAGCACAGATACGCAGTATTTT. Full variable domain (outside the CDR3, taken from reference TRBV30 and TRBJ2-3): SQTIHQWPATLVQPVGSPLSLECTVEGTSNPNLYWYRQAAGRGLQLLFYSVGIGQISSEVPQNLSASRPQDRQFILSSKKLLLSDSGFYLCAWSVFGGDLLLSSTDTQYFGPGTRLTVL.

This clone is labeled large. The chain joins TRBV10-2 to TRBJ2-7; a possible D gene is TRBD2 (6 bases). Germline values: CDR1 WSHSY, CDR2 SAAADI. Trimming took 2 bases from V and 0 from J, leaving 8 bases between them. This CDR3 has 14 amino acids. DNA of the CDR3: TGCGCCAGCAGTGAGGGGCGGGACTCCTACGAGCAGTACTTC. Encoded protein: CASSEGRDSYEQYF.

The chain recombines TRBV27 with TRBJ1-4; a weak D match, TRBD1 (5 bases). The CDR3 contains 13 residues. V lost 3 bases and J 6 bases, leaving 8 bases between the germline ends. The germline V gene has CDR1 MNHEY and CDR2 SMNVEV (reference sequence). Here the CDR3 DNA reads TGTGCCAGCAGTTTTTCAGGGTATGAAAAACTGTTTTTT. Residues: CASSFSGYEKLFF.

This chain links TRBV10-3 with TRBJ2-7; 7 bases fit TRBD2. Per germline, CDR1 ENHRY and CDR2 SYGVKD. The CDR3 spans 15 residues. Germline trimming cut 0 bases from V and 2 bases from J; bases unmatched to any gene: 4. CDR3 nucleotide sequence: TGTGCCATCAGTGAGTCGCTAGCGGAGGCCTACGAGCAGTACTTC. This translates into CAISESLAEAYEQYF.